The 27 T cell receptor beta chains below all came from one sample that was sequenced in a study of identical twins. TCRdb re-called the 5' RACE reads through MiXCR, storing one row per CDR3 protein. The repertoire holds about 890,000 distinct CDR3 sequences, 9% to 15% seen once, with around 1.6% in the top ten. This sample also appeared in a second study, on yellow fever vaccine responses in identical twins.

The sequenced sample consisted of PBMCs. These receptors were collected from a woman aged 18-35 years in good health.

Concerning this clonotype itself: Germline and junction disagree at one end, which may indicate a read error. The chain carries TRBV25-1 and TRBJ2-1; unclear D gene. CDR3 length equals 13 residues. Germline CDR1 is MGHDK and CDR2 is SYGVNS. CDR3 amino acids: CASSELSYNVQFF. The CDR3 coding sequence is TGTGCCAGCAGTGAATTATCTTACAATGTGCAGTTCTTC.

V and J are TRBV20-1 and TRBJ2-1; 9 positions agree with TRBD2. CDR1 DFQATT and CDR2 SNEGSKA come from the germline V gene (reference sequence). V gave up 1 base and J gave up 2 bases; unmatched junction bases: 6. The CDR3 covers 16 residues. The CDR3 sequence: CSARAISGSPYNEQFF. The DNA for the CDR3 is TGCAGTGCTAGAGCGATTAGCGGGAGCCCCTACAATGAGCAGTTCTTC.

The genes are TRBV27 and TRBJ2-1; 8 bases match TRBD2. The J segment lost 8 bases and the V segment lost 6 bases, leaving 6 bases of the junction unmatched. The length of the CDR3 is 13 residues. Germline assignment: CDR1 MNHEY and CDR2 SMNVEV (reference sequence). Here the CDR3 DNA reads TGTGCCAGCAGCGGGGGGGCAGGAGATGAGCAGTTCTTC. This translates into CASSGGAGDEQFF.

This sequence joins TRBV5-1 and TRBJ2-3; D gene uncertain. V was cut by 0 bases and J by 1 base, with 12 bases left in between. Germline V gene lookup returns CDR1 SGHRS and CDR2 YFSETQ. The CDR3 is 16 residues long. CDR3 in amino acids: CASSLETAQGTDTQYF. The CDR3 nucleotides are TGCGCCAGCAGCTTGGAGACCGCCCAGGGCACAGATACGCAGTATTTT. Looking up the rest from reference TRBV5-1 and TRBJ2-3 gives the full variable domain: KAGVTQTPRYLIKTRGQQVTLSCSPISGHRSVSWYQQTPGQGLQFLFEYFSETQRNKGNFPGRFSGRQFSNSRSEMNVSTLELGDSALYLCASSLETAQGTDTQYFGPGTRLTVL.

This clonotype was seen a few times. V usage is TRBV19 and J usage is TRBJ1-1, with unresolved D. CDR1 LNHDA and CDR2 SQIVND come from the germline V gene (reference sequence). CDR3 length: 14 amino acids. Trimming removed 0 bases at V and 4 bases at J, with 9 bases between. As DNA, the CDR3 is TGTGCCAGTAGTATAGATCGGTGGAGCACTGAAGCTTTCTTT. Translation gives CASSIDRWSTEAFF.

In this sample, this clonotype turned up many times. The chain recombines TRBV5-1 with TRBJ2-3; D unclear. CDR1 is SGHRS, CDR2 YFSETQ, per germline. The CDR3 consists of 17 residues. With 3 bases removed from V and 4 bases from J, the gap between germline ends came to 21 bases. This CDR3 is CASSSPPGFPEADTQYF. CDR3 bases: TGCGCCAGCAGCTCCCCTCCCGGTTTCCCCGAGGCAGATACGCAGTATTTT.

This clonotype has a handful of counts. The chain couples TRBV6-2 or TRBV6-3 to TRBJ1-2; D gene ambiguous. The CDR3 spans 17 residues. Germline lookup yields CDR1 MNHEY and CDR2 SVGEGT. Trimming left V 4 bases short and J 4 bases short, with 22 bases between. The CDR3 nucleotides are TGTGCCAGCAGTTGGCCGAGGGTGCACCCGAGAGGCTATGGCTACACCTTC. Its translation: CASSWPRVHPRGYGYTF.

The rearrangement links TRBV14 to TRBJ1-1, with D maybe TRBD1 (5 bases). The V and J ends lost 5 bases and 2 bases respectively, with 9 bases between them. Germline V gene data show CDR1 as SGHDN and CDR2 as FVKESK. CDR3 size: 13 residues. Here the CDR3 DNA reads TGTGCCAGCAGCTGGGACCCTAACACTGAAGCTTTCTTT. Translated: CASSWDPNTEAFF.

This chain links TRBV10-3 with TRBJ2-7; D remains ambiguous. This CDR3 has 14 amino acids. CDR1 ENHRY and CDR2 SYGVKD come from the germline V gene. V shed 0 bases and J shed 9 bases, with 15 bases lying between them. DNA for the CDR3: TGTGCCATCAGTGAGTCCCAGTCTAATGGGGTGCAGTACGTC. This translates into CAISESQSNGVQYV.

The chain is built from TRBV6-1 and TRBJ2-2; a weak D match, TRBD2 (7 bases). Germline CDR1 is MNHNS and CDR2 is SASEGT. The CDR3 spans 15 residues. Trimming pared 10 bases from V and 1 base from J, leaving 16 bases between. CDR3 nucleotides: TGTGCCACCAGAGGGGGGGTCGTGAACACCGGGGAGCTGTTTTTT. Its protein is CATRGGVVNTGELFF.

The CDR3 nucleotides read TGCAGCGTTGAGCGCGGAATCCGCACAGATACGCAGTATTTT. Translation gives CSVERGIRTDTQYF. The rearrangement links TRBV29-1 to TRBJ2-3; D unclear. Per germline, CDR1 SQVTM and CDR2 ANQGSEA. This CDR3 has 14 amino acids. V was cut by 3 bases and J by 1 base, with 11 bases left in between.

This clonotype was seen more than once but under ten times. The V and J genes are TRBV12-3 or TRBV12-4 and TRBJ2-4; D possibly matches TRBD1 or TRBD2 (5 bases each). There are 14 residues in the CDR3. Trimming removed 5 bases from V and 4 bases from J, with 12 bases in between. This CDR3 is CASSALGTKNIQYF. The CDR3, as DNA: TGTGCCAGCAGTGCTCTGGGGACGAAAAACATTCAGTACTTC.

CDR3 sequence: CASTPAGNIPNEQYF. In nucleotides, the CDR3 is TGCGCCAGCACCCCCGCCGGGAACATCCCCAACGAGCAGTACTTC. The chain joins TRBV5-1 to TRBJ2-7, with TRBD2 as a possible D gene (5 bases). This CDR3 has 15 residues. V shed 6 bases and J shed 5 bases, with 21 bases lying between them. Per the germline V gene, CDR1 is SGHRS and CDR2 is YFSETQ.

This clonotype was picked up many times. The chain is built from TRBV5-1 and TRBJ2-1; 12 bases match TRBD2. The CDR3 sequence is 16 residues long. Germline V gene sequence: CDR1 SGHRS, CDR2 YFSETQ. Losses at the gene ends were 2 bases for V and 6 bases for J; bases not matched to a gene: 6. The DNA for the CDR3 is TGCGCCAGCAGCTTCCCTGCTAGCGGGAGGGTCAATGAGCAGTTCTTC. It yields the protein CASSFPASGRVNEQFF.

The rearrangement links TRBV15 to TRBJ2-3; tentative D call: TRBD2 (5 bases). This CDR3 region has 14 residues. Germline values: CDR1 LNHNV, CDR2 YYDKDF (reference sequence). Between the trimmed V and J ends, which lost 4 bases and 3 bases, there was a span of 11 bases. The CDR3 DNA follows: TGTGCCACCAGCACTAACGGGATTACAGATACGCAGTATTTT. Protein product: CATSTNGITDTQYF.

The chain recombines TRBV20-1 with TRBJ2-7; 9 nucleotides line up with TRBD2. With 3 bases clipped from V and 2 bases from J, the junction kept 8 bases outside the gene matches. In germline, CDR1 is DFQATT, CDR2 SNEGSKA (reference sequence). The CDR3 contains 15 residues. DNA for the CDR3: TGCAGTGCTAGCGGACCGGGACTAGCCCCCTACGAGCAGTACTTC. It specifies CSASGPGLAPYEQYF.

The sample holds a few counts of this clonotype. The V call is TRBV6-1, the J call TRBJ1-5; 10 nucleotides align to TRBD1. With 7 bases clipped from V and 0 bases from J, the junction kept 3 bases outside the gene matches. There are 15 residues in the CDR3. From germline, CDR1 is MNHNS and CDR2 SASEGT. CDR3: CASKGQGNSNQPQHF. In DNA form, the CDR3 reads TGTGCCAGCAAGGGACAGGGGAATAGCAATCAGCCCCAGCATTTT.

This rearrangement joins TRBV18 to TRBJ2-7; D unresolved. Germline values: CDR1 KGHSH, CDR2 LQKENI. The CDR3 consists of 14 residues. V gave up 1 base and J gave up 6 bases, with 13 bases separating them. CDR3: CASSPLTVRGEQYF. As DNA, the CDR3 is TGTGCCAGCTCACCACTGACGGTGCGAGGCGAGCAGTACTTC.

This chain uses TRBV7-3 with TRBJ2-2; no clear D. The CDR3 consists of 13 residues. The V end was cut by 9 bases, the J end by 4 bases, with 12 bases between. Looked up from germline, CDR1 is SGHTA and CDR2 is FQGTGA. The CDR3 DNA sequence: TGTGCCAGATCATTGGTCATCACCGGGGAGCTGTTTTTT. Translation: CARSLVITGELFF.

This clonotype has only a few counts. The chain's CDR3 is CAISDRTGDANYGYTF. The CDR3, as DNA: TGTGCCATCAGTGACCGGACAGGGGACGCTAACTATGGCTACACCTTC. This rearrangement joins TRBV10-3 to TRBJ1-2; the match to TRBD1 covers 9 bases. The CDR3 consists of 16 residues. Trimming removed 3 bases from V and 0 bases from J; junction bases left unmatched: 5. Germline-derived CDR1 and CDR2 are ENHRY and SYGVKD.

This clonotype was counted a few times. V gene TRBV20-1 combines with J gene TRBJ2-3, with D perhaps assigned TRBD1 or TRBD2 (5 bases each). V dropped 6 bases and J dropped 2 bases, with 12 bases sitting between them. Germline CDR1 reads DFQATT; CDR2 reads SNEGSKA (reference sequence). The CDR3 is made up of 13 amino acids. The CDR3 DNA follows: TGCAGTGCACCGGGGCCCTACACAGATACGCAGTATTTT. It codes for CSAPGPYTDTQYF.

This clonotype was counted only a few times. The junction departs from germline at one end; a sequencing error may be responsible. This chain uses TRBV7-9 with TRBJ1-4, with unresolved D. This CDR3 region has 15 residues. Looked up from germline, CDR1 is SEHNR and CDR2 is FQNEAQ (reference sequence). The CDR3 loop is CSSSLSTALWEKLFF. The CDR3 DNA sequence: TGTTCCAGCAGCTTAAGCACAGCCCTCTGGGAAAAACTGTTTTTT.

This clonotype was detected only a few times. The V and J genes are TRBV27 and TRBJ2-4; 8 bases align to TRBD2. The CDR3 has 16 residues. With 7 bases clipped from V and 7 bases from J, the junction kept 15 bases outside the gene matches. Germline assignment: CDR1 MNHEY and CDR2 SMNVEV (reference sequence). The CDR3 nucleotides are TGTGCCAGCACTCCGGGGACTAGTGGCCACGGGAACATTCAGTACTTC. Amino acid sequence: CASTPGTSGHGNIQYF.

The V gene is TRBV29-1, the J gene TRBJ2-3, with D unresolved. Per the germline V gene, CDR1 is SQVTM and CDR2 is ANQGSEA. This CDR3 spans 14 amino acids. Trimming stripped 6 bases from V and 2 bases from J, with 15 bases between. The CDR3 DNA reads TGCAGCGTGGCTTTGGGCAGTTTCACAGATACGCAGTATTTT. It specifies CSVALGSFTDTQYF.

This clonotype was picked up many times. The chain is built from TRBV5-1 and TRBJ1-2; the match to TRBD1 covers 8 bases. The germline V gene has CDR1 SGHRS and CDR2 YFSETQ. Trimming cost V 2 bases and J 2 bases; bases outside gene matches: 5. This CDR3 has 15 residues. CDR3 protein: CASSFSDRGNYGYTF. The CDR3 coding sequence is TGCGCCAGCAGCTTCTCAGACAGGGGAAACTATGGCTACACCTTC. Filled out from reference TRBV5-1 and TRBJ1-2, the complete variable domain reads KAGVTQTPRYLIKTRGQQVTLSCSPISGHRSVSWYQQTPGQGLQFLFEYFSETQRNKGNFPGRFSGRQFSNSRSEMNVSTLELGDSALYLCASSFSDRGNYGYTFGSGTRLTVV.

This clonotype turned up a few times. The chain has TRBV4-1 and TRBJ1-6; weak D call: TRBD1 (5 bases). V was pared by 7 bases and J by 8 bases, with 15 bases between. This CDR3 is 14 amino acids long. The germline V gene encodes CDR1 MGHRA and CDR2 YSYEKL. The DNA of the CDR3 is TGCGCCAGCACCCCCGGGGGGTTCGATTCACCCCTCCACTTT. This codes for CASTPGGFDSPLHF.

The chain uses TRBV19 and TRBJ2-2, with 8 bases aligning to TRBD2. Trimming took 3 bases from V and 5 from J; bases not matched to a gene: 5. The CDR3 is made up of 15 amino acids. Per the germline V gene, CDR1 is LNHDA and CDR2 is SQIVND (reference sequence). CDR3 DNA: TGTGCCAGTAGTATGCGGGGGGCGGGGACCGGGGAGCTGTTTTTT. Residues: CASSMRGAGTGELFF.